This T cell receptor (beta chain) stems from a study of blood T cells in healthy people across ages. Regarding the study as a whole: Across the age range, TCR beta diversity per million T cells fell in a roughly linear way.

A second 7 to 11 cycle PCR used barcoded and J-beta primers. From the 5' RACE reads, TCRdb called clonotypes with MiXCR, one entry per CDR3 protein. The sample includes roughly 800,000 distinct CDR3 sequences, roughly 64% seen only once; the top ten take 20% to 25%. This clonotype has at least ten counts. No antigen is known for it. The sequence was collected from a man aged 25 to 45 in good health. Sample: blood.

CDR3 in DNA: TGTGCCAGCAGCCAAGATCGCCCGGGCACAGATACGCAGTATTTT. Amino acid sequence: CASSQDRPGTDTQYF. The chain has TRBV4-2 and TRBJ2-3, with D hard to call. With 0 bases removed from V and 1 base from J, the gap between germline ends came to 8 bases. Per the germline V gene, CDR1 is LGHNA and CDR2 is YNFKEQ. This CDR3 region has 15 residues.